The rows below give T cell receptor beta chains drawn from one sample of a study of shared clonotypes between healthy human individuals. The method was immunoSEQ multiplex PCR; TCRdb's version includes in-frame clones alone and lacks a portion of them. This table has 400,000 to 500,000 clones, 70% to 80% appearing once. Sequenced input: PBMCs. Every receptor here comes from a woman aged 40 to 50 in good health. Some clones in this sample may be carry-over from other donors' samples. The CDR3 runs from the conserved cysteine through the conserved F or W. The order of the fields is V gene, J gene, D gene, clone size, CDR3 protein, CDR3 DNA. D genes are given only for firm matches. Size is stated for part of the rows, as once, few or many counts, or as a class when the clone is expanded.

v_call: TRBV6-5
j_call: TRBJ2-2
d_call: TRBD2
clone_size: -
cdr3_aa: CASSSTSGTGELFF
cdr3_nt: TGTGCCAGCAGTTCTACTAGCGGTACCGGGGAGCTGTTTTTT

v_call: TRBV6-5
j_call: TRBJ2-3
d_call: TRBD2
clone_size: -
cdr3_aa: CASSRTSDSDTQYF
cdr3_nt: TGTGCCAGCAGTAGGACTAGCGACTCAGATACGCAGTATTTT

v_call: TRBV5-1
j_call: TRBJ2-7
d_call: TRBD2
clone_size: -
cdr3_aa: CASSLGSGRAGEQYF
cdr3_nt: TGCGCCAGCAGCTTGGGTAGCGGGAGGGCCGGCGAGCAGTACTTC

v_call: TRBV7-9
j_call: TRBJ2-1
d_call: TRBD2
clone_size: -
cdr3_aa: CASSLDLAGFNEQFF
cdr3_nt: TGTGCCAGCAGCTTAGACCTAGCGGGATTCAATGAGCAGTTCTTC

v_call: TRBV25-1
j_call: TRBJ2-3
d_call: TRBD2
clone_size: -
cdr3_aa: CASSGTSGTDTQYF
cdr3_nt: TGTGCCAGCAGTGGGACTAGCGGCACAGATACGCAGTATTTT

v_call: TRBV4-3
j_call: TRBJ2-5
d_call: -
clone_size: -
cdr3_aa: CASSQAYRATGWETQYF
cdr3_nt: TGCGCCAGCAGCCAAGCCTACAGGGCGACGGGATGGGAGACCCAGTACTTC

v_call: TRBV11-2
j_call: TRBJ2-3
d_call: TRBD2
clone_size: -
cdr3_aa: CASSLGLAGLVPSTQYF
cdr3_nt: TGTGCCAGCAGCTTAGGTTTAGCGGGATTAGTACCTTCTACGCAGTATTTT

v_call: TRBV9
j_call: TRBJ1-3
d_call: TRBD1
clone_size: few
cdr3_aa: CASSVDTGDGNTIYF
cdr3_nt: TGTGCCAGCAGCGTAGATACAGGGGATGGAAACACCATATATTTT

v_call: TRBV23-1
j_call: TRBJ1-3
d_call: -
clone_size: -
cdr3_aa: CASSQGLGGNTIYF
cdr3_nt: TGCGCCAGCAGTCAAGGATTGGGTGGAAACACCATATATTTT

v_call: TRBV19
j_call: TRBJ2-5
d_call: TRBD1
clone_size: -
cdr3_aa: CASSSGQGASLVYF
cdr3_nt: TGTGCCAGTAGTTCAGGACAGGGGGCATCTCTGGTGTACTTC

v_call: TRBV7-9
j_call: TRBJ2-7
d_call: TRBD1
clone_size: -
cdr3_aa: CASRPGQGFTYEQYF
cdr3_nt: TGTGCCAGCAGACCGGGACAGGGATTCACCTACGAGCAGTACTTC

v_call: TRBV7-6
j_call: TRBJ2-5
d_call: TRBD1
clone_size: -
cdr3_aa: CASSSRTGVETQYF
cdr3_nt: TGTGCCAGCAGCTCCCGGACAGGGGTAGAGACCCAGTACTTC

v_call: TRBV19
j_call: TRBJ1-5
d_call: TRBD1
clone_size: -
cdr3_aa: CASSTTGGGQPQHF
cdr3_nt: TGTGCCAGTAGTACCACAGGGGGAGGTCAGCCCCAGCATTTT

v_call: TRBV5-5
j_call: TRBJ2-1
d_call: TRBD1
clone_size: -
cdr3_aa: CASSSPDRGHNEQFF
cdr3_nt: TGTGCCAGCAGCTCCCCGGACAGGGGGCACAATGAGCAGTTCTTC

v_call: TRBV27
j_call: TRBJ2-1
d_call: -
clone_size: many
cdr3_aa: CASITGDSNEQFF
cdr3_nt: TGTGCCAGCATAACCGGGGACTCCAATGAGCAGTTCTTC

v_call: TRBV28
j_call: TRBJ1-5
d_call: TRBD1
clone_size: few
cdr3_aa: CASSAGQGNQPQHF
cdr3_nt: TGTGCCAGCAGTGCCGGACAGGGTAATCAGCCCCAGCATTTT

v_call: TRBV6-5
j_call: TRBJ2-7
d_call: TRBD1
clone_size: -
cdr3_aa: CASSYGQGGEQYF
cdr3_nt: TGTGCCAGCAGTTACGGACAGGGTGGGGAGCAGTACTTC

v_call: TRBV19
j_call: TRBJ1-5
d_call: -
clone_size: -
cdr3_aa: CASSTQGWGQPQHF
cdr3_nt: TGTGCCAGTAGTACACAGGGATGGGGTCAGCCCCAGCATTTT

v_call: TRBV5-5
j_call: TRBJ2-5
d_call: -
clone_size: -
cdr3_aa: CASSLLIGMPGTQYF
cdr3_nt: TGTGCCAGCAGCTTGTTGATAGGGATGCCAGGGACCCAGTACTTC

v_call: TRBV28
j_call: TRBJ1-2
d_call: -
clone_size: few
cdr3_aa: CASRTVEGYTF
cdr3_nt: TGTGCCAGCCGGACAGTGGAGGGCTACACCTTC

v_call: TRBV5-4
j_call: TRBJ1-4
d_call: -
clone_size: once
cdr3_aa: CASSLQRGANEKLFF
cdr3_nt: TGTGCCAGCAGCTTGCAGCGGGGGGCGAATGAAAAACTGTTTTTT

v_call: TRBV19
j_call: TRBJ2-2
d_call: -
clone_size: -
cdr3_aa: CASSINRDSVGELFF
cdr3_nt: TGTGCCAGTAGTATTAACAGGGACTCCGTCGGGGAGCTGTTTTTT

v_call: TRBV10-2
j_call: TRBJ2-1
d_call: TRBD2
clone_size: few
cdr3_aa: CASSDPGLAESRGYNEQFF
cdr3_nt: TGCGCCAGCAGTGATCCGGGACTAGCGGAGTCGAGGGGCTACAATGAGCAGTTCTTC

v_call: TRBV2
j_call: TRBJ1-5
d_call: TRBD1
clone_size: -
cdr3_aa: CATHRGGNQPQHF
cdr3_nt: TGTGCCACCCACAGGGGAGGCAATCAGCCCCAGCATTTT

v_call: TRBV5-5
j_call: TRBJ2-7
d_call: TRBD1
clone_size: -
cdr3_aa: CASSPTGDQTYEQYF
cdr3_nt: TGTGCCAGCAGCCCCACAGGGGACCAGACCTACGAGCAGTACTTC

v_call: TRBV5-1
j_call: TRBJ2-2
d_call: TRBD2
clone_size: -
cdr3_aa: CASSPLAGVDTGELFF
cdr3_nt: TGCGCCAGCAGCCCACTAGCGGGAGTTGACACCGGGGAGCTGTTTTTT

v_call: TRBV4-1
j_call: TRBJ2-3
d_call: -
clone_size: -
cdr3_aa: CASSQLGPVTDTQYF
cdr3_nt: TGCGCCAGCAGCCAACTAGGACCCGTGACAGATACGCAGTATTTT

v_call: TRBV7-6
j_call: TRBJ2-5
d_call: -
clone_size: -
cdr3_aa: CASSLSRVQETQYF
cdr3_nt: TGTGCCAGCAGCTTATCAAGGGTTCAAGAGACCCAGTACTTC

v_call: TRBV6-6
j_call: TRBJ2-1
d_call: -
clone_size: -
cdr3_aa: CASSYSRVYNEQFF
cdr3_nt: TGTGCCAGCAGTTACTCACGGGTCTACAATGAGCAGTTCTTC

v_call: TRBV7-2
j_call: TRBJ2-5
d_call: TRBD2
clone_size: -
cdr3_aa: CASSPGGTSGPETQYF
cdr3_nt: TGTGCCAGCAGCCCTGGTGGGACTAGCGGGCCAGAGACCCAGTACTTC

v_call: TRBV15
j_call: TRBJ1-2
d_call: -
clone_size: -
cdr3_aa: CATSRMRVGYSGNYGYTF
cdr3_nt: TGTGCCACCAGCAGAATGCGGGTGGGGTATTCGGGGAACTATGGCTACACCTTC

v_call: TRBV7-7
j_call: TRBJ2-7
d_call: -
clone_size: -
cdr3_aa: CASSSSTSYEQYF
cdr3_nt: TGTGCTAGCAGCTCCTCGACCTCCTACGAGCAGTACTTC

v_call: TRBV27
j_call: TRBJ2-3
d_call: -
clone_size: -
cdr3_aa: CASSSPSGSSTDTQYF
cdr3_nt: TGTGCCAGCAGTTCCCCCAGCGGGTCTAGCACAGATACGCAGTATTTT

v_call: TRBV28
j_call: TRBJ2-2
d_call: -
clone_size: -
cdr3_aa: CASLSRSTGELFF
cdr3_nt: TGTGCCAGCCTTTCTCGATCCACCGGGGAGCTGTTTTTT

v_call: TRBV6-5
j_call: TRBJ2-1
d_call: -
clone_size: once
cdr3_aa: CASSYGRVGEQFF
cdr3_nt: TGTGCCAGCAGTTATGGCAGGGTCGGTGAGCAGTTCTTC

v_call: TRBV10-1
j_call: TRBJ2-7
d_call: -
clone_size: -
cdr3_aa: CASSESGYEQYF
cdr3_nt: TGCGCCAGCAGTGAGTCGGGGTACGAGCAGTACTTC

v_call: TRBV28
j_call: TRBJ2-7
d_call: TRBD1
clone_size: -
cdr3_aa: CASRDSRSYEQYF
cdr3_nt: TGTGCCAGCCGGGACAGCCGTTCCTACGAGCAGTACTTC